The clone carrying this T cell receptor beta chain has more than one count but fewer than ten. Its antigen is undetermined. Per the germline V gene, CDR1 is SGDLS and CDR2 is YYNGEE. This CDR3 has 15 residues. V dropped 4 bases and J dropped 6; count of bases not matched to a gene: 6. Expressed TCRB transcripts were sequenced because the entire RNA isolate underwent reverse transcription. When averaged, stem cell-like memory T cell samples yielded about 920,000 reads. Repertoires were generated with immunoSEQ multiplex PCR, while TCRdb's copy carries only in-frame clones and drops some. The repertoire holds about 47,000 clones, approximately 44% seen once, with around 0.13% in the top ten. This sample is part of a study of beta chain features in type 1 diabetes. Whole-study findings and limits: Moderate but significant shortening of TCRB CDR3s was recorded in all four CD4+ subsets from Type 1 diabetes patients.

Sorted populations were all over 95% pure. The chain links TRBV9 to TRBJ2-7; 14 nucleotides align to TRBD2. The sample was stem cell memory CD4+ T cells from blood. This receptor was taken from a man under 40 with type 1 diabetes. CDR3 coding DNA: TGTGCCAGCAGCTCATCCGGGACTAGCGGGAGCGAGCAGTACTTC. Translating it yields CASSSSGTSGSEQYF. Full variable domain (remainder filled in from reference TRBV9 and TRBJ2-7): DSGVTQTPKHLITATGQRVTLRCSPRSGDLSVYWYQQSLDQGLQFLIQYYNGEERAKGNILERFSAQQFPDLHSELNLSSLELGDSALYFCASSSSGTSGSEQYFGPGTRLTVT.